This T cell receptor (beta chain) appears in the sequencing data of a study of cytomegalovirus exposure and HLA in healthy donors. This clone has a handful of counts. The study ran its PCR with 60 Vbeta and 13 Jbeta primers. The table came from immunoSEQ multiplex PCR; TCRdb's copy has only in-frame clones and leaves some out. This table holds 200,000 to 250,000 clones, more than 60% found once. The trim removed 7 bases at V and 5 bases at J, leaving 12 bases unmatched. In germline, CDR1 is LNHDA, CDR2 SQIVND (reference sequence). CDR3 length equals 16 residues. The sample consisted of PBMCs. The source of this sequence is a woman aged 55 to 70 in good health and CMV-seropositive. The chain recombines TRBV19 with TRBJ1-5, with 9 nucleotides matching TRBD1. Here the CDR3 DNA reads TGTGCCAGTAACTCACCGGGACAGGGTTTGCATCAGCCCCAGCATTTT. This sequence encodes CASNSPGQGLHQPQHF.